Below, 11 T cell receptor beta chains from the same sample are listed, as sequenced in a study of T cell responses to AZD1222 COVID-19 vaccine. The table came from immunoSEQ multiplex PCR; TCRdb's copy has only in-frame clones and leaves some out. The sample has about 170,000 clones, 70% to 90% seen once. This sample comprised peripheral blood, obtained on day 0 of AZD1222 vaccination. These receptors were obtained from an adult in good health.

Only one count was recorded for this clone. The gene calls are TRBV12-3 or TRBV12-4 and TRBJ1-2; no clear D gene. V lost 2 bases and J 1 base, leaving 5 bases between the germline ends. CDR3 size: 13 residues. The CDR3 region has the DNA TGTGCCAGCAGTTTACTGGTTAACTATGGCTACACCTTC. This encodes CASSLLVNYGYTF.

CDR3 residues: CASSANRGLNTEAFF. The CDR3 DNA follows: TGTGCCAGTAGCGCCAACAGGGGACTGAACACTGAAGCTTTCTTT. The chain recombines TRBV19 with TRBJ1-1, with TRBD1 matching over 7 bases. Germline trimming cut 6 bases from V and 0 bases from J; bases unmatched to any gene: 7. Germline values: CDR1 LNHDA, CDR2 SQIVND (reference sequence). This CDR3 has 15 residues.

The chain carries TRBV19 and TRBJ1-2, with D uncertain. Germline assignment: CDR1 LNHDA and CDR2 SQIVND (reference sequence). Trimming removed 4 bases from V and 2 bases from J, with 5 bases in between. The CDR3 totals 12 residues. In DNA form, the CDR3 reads TGTGCCAGTAGTAGCAGCAACTATGGCTACACCTTC. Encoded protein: CASSSSNYGYTF.

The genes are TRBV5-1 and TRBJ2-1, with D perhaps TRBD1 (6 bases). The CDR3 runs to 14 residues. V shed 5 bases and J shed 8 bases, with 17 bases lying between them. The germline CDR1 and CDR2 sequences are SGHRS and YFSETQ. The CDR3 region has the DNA TGCGCCAGCAGACAGGGAGTGGGGTTCGATGAGCAGTTCTTC. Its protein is CASRQGVGFDEQFF.

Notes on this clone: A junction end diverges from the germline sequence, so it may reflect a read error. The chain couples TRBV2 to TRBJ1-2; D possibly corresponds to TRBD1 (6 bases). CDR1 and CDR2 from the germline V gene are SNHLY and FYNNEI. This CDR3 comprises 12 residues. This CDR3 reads CASGEPQGRGGF. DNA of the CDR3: TGTGCCAGCGGCGAACCCCAGGGGCGGGGAGGCTTC.

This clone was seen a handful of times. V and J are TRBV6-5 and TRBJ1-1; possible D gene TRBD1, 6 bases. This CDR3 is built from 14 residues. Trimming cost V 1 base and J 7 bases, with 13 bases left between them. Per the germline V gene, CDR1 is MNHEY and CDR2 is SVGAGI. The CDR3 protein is CASSYWDNPGEAFF. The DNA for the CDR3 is TGTGCCAGCAGTTACTGGGACAATCCGGGTGAAGCTTTCTTT.

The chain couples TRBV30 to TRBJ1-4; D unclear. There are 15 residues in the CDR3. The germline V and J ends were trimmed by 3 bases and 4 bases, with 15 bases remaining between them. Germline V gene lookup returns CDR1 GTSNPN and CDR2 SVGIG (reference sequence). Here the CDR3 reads CAWSAVRGNNEKLFF. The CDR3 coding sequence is TGTGCCTGGAGCGCCGTACGGGGAAATAATGAAAAACTGTTTTTT.

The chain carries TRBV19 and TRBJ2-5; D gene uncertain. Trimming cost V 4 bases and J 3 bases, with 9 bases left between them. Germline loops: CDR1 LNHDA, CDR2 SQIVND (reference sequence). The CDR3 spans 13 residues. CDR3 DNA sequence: TGTGCCAGTAGTAGATATAGGGAAGAGACCCAGTACTTC. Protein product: CASSRYREETQYF.

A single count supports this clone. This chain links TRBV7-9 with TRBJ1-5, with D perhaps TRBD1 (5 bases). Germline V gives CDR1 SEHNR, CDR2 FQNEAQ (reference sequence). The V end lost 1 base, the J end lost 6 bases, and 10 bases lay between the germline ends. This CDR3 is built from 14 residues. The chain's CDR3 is CASSLGQSRQPQHF. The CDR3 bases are TGTGCCAGCAGCTTAGGACAGTCCCGTCAGCCCCAGCATTTT.

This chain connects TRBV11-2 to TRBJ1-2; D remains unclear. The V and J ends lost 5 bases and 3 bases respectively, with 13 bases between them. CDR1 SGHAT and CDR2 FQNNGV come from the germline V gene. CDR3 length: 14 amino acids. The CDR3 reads CASSTPGVYYGYTF. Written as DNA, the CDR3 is TGTGCCAGCAGCACCCCGGGAGTATACTATGGCTACACCTTC.

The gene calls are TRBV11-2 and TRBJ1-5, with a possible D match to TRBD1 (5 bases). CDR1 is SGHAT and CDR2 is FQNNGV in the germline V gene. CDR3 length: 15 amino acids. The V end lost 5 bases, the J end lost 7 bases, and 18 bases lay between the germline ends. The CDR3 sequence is CASSANGQGRQPQHF. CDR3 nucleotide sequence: TGTGCCAGCAGCGCCAACGGGCAGGGACGACAGCCCCAGCATTTT. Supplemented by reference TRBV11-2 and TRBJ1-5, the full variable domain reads EAGVAQSPRYKIIEKRQSVAFWCNPISGHATLYWYQQILGQGPKLLIQFQNNGVVDDSQLPKDRFSAERLKGVDSTLKIQPAKLEDSAVYLCASSANGQGRQPQHFGDGTRLSIL.